The clone carrying this TCR beta chain was picked up one time. The data were obtained in a study of blood T cell repertoires in COVID-19. Turning to the study itself: Material from acute and convalescent COVID-19 was sourced from the United States, Italy and Spain. The analysed material was cDNA or gDNA that came from T cells, B-cell-depleted T cells, or PBMCs.

V lost 0 bases, J lost 11 bases, and 4 bases stayed unmatched. The germline CDR1 and CDR2 sequences are MNHEY and SVGEGT. CDR3 length: 14 amino acids. Source study methods: Estimates of nucleated cell counts were drawn from the amplification of reference gene primers. Data came from immunoSEQ multiplex PCR; TCRdb stores just in-frame clones and leaves some out. V and J calls plus clone size are reproduced from that table; the DNA served to infer D and trimming. This sample yields about 120,000 clones, of which 70% to 90% are seen a single time; about 2.2% belongs to the top ten. The sequenced sample was peripheral blood. V usage is TRBV6-2 or TRBV6-3 and J usage is TRBJ1-6; the match to TRBD1 covers 7 bases. The TCR originated in a man aged 25-45 years with acute or convalescent COVID-19. CDR3 nucleotides: TGTGCCAGCAGTTACTCCCAGGGACAGACACCCCTCCACTTT. Its translation is CASSYSQGQTPLHF.